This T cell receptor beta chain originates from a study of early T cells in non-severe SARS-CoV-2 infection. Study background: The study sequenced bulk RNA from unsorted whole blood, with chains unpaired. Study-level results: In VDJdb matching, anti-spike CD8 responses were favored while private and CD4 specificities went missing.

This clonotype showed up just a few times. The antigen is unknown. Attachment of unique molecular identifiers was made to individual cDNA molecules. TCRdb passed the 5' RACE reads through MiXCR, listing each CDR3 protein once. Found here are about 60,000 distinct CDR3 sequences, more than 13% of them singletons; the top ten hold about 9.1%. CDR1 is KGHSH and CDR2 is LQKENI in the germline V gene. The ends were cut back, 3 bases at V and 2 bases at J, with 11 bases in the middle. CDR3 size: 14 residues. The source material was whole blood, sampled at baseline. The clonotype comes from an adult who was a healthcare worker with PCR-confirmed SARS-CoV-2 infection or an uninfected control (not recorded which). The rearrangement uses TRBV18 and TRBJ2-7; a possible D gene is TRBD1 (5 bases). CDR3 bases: TGTGCCAGCTCACCCACGACAGACGCCTACGAGCAGTACTTC. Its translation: CASSPTTDAYEQYF.